Below, 13 T cell receptor beta chains from the same sample are listed, as sequenced in a study of type 1 and type 2 diabetes patients. Amplification started from genomic DNA. The TCR beta CDR3 region was amplified using 30 forward and 13 reverse primers. TCRdb reprocessed the multiplex PCR reads with MiXCR, giving one entry per CDR3 protein. The sample comprises 280,000 or so distinct CDR3 sequences, approximately 45% of which are singletons, and roughly 13% rests with the top ten. The specimen sequenced was peripheral blood mononuclear cells (PBMCs). The receptors shown here come from a man aged 18 to 30 with type 2 diabetes.

The chain couples TRBV19 to TRBJ1-6; a weak D match, TRBD1 (5 bases). Germline V gene data show CDR1 as LNHDA and CDR2 as SQIVND (reference sequence). V was shortened by 9 bases and J by 9 bases, with 21 bases between the two germline ends. The CDR3 covers 15 residues. As DNA, the CDR3 is TGTGCCAGCACTCGGGGGGGTGGAGTTCGTTCACCCCTCCACTTT. Residues: CASTRGGGVRSPLHF.

This chain joins TRBV14 and TRBJ1-2, with a possible D match to TRBD1 (6 bases). CDR3 length: 14 residues. The germline V gene encodes CDR1 SGHDN and CDR2 FVKESK. Trimming removed 2 bases from V and 7 bases from J, with 14 bases in between. This CDR3 reads CASSQNHYRAGYTF. In DNA form, the CDR3 reads TGTGCCAGCAGCCAAAACCACTACAGGGCTGGCTACACCTTC.

J is TRBJ2-5 and V is TRBV20-1, with D tentatively TRBD1 (6 bases). Germline V lookup: CDR1 DFQATT, CDR2 SNEGSKA (reference sequence). The V end was cut by 5 bases, the J end by 4 bases, with 11 bases between. This CDR3 contains 12 residues. Here the CDR3 reads CSARRTVETQYF. In nucleotides, the CDR3 is TGCAGTGCTCGAAGGACAGTAGAGACCCAGTACTTC.

V is TRBV5-1 and J is TRBJ2-5, with D perhaps assigned TRBD1 or TRBD2 (5 bases each). TRBJ2-1 explains the end of the DNA better; the J call may be wrong. This CDR3 comprises 14 residues. Germline CDR1 SGHRS, CDR2 YFSETQ. In nucleotides, the CDR3 is TGCGCCAGCAGCTTGGGGTCTGTGGGGGACGGGCAGTTCTTC. Amino acid sequence: CASSLGSVGDGQFF.

The chain carries TRBV10-3 and TRBJ2-3; 14 nucleotides line up with TRBD2. Trimming removed 0 bases from V and 5 bases from J; junction bases left unmatched: 1. The CDR3 sequence is 16 residues long. From germline, CDR1 is ENHRY and CDR2 SYGVKD. The CDR3 sequence: CAISESTSGREDTQYF. The CDR3 nucleotides are TGTGCCATCAGTGAGTCGACTAGCGGGAGGGAAGATACGCAGTATTTT.

J is TRBJ2-5 and V is TRBV4-2; 7 bases line up with TRBD2. The ends lost 1 base at V and 1 base at J; junction bases unmatched: 9. Germline loops: CDR1 LGHNA, CDR2 YNFKEQ. CDR3 length: 17 residues. DNA of the CDR3: TGTGCCAGCAGCCAAGGTACGAGCGGGGCCGGCCAAGAGACCCAGTACTTC. This codes for CASSQGTSGAGQETQYF.

The V call is TRBV19, the J call TRBJ1-1, with 7 bases identical to TRBD1. The CDR3 has 18 residues. V was pared by 0 bases and J by 3 bases, with 13 bases of the junction left unmatched. Germline lookup yields CDR1 LNHDA and CDR2 SQIVND (reference sequence). CDR3 in amino acids: CASSIDGRGVYRDTEAFF. The CDR3 coding sequence is TGTGCCAGTAGTATAGATGGCAGGGGGGTTTATAGGGACACTGAAGCTTTCTTT.

The chain recombines TRBV7-9 with TRBJ1-2; tentatively, D is TRBD1 (6 bases). The CDR3 loop spans 17 amino acids. CDR1 and CDR2 from the germline V gene are SEHNR and FQNEAQ (reference sequence). The germline V and J ends were trimmed by 3 bases and 2 bases, with 19 bases remaining between them. CDR3 nucleotides: TGTGCCAGCAGCTTCCCCTCTGGGGGGGGCACAAACTATGGCTACACCTTC. This encodes CASSFPSGGGTNYGYTF.

A few counts support this clonotype. The V and J genes are TRBV28 and TRBJ1-2; D is unresolved. Germline CDR1 reads MDHEN; CDR2 reads SYDVKM. The length of the CDR3 is 15 residues. Trimming shortened V by 6 bases and J by 4 bases, and 18 bases separated the two germline ends. In DNA form, the CDR3 reads TGTGCCAGCAGACCGTTTGGGAGCGGACTCTATGGCTACACCTTC. Translated: CASRPFGSGLYGYTF.

This clonotype turned up a few times. The chain has TRBV28 and TRBJ2-7; the D is unclear. Germline CDR1 and CDR2: MDHEN and SYDVKM. Trimming stripped 6 bases from V and 4 bases from J, with 10 bases between. The CDR3 sequence is 12 residues long. CDR3 sequence: CASSSDGYEQYF. For the CDR3, the DNA is TGTGCCAGCAGCTCTGACGGATACGAGCAGTACTTC.

In its sample, this clonotype was seen a few times. The chain joins TRBV20-1 to TRBJ2-1; 9 bases match TRBD2. V lost 2 bases, J lost 6 bases, and 8 bases stayed unmatched. The germline V gene has CDR1 DFQATT and CDR2 SNEGSKA (reference sequence). CDR3 length: 15 residues. CDR3 amino acids: CSARSLSGSSNEQFF. The DNA for the CDR3 is TGCAGTGCTAGAAGCCTTAGCGGGAGTAGCAATGAGCAGTTCTTC.

This clonotype was observed a handful of times. This sequence joins TRBV29-1 and TRBJ1-2; D may be TRBD1 (5 bases). In germline, CDR1 is SQVTM, CDR2 ANQGSEA. V shed 5 bases and J shed 2 bases, with 9 bases lying between them. This CDR3 region has 12 residues. The CDR3: CSVLRGNYGYTF. The CDR3 nucleotides are TGCAGCGTTCTGAGGGGAAACTATGGCTACACCTTC.

The rearrangement links TRBV6-5 to TRBJ2-2, with TRBD2 matching 7 bases. CDR1 is MNHEY and CDR2 is SVGAGI in the germline V gene. This CDR3 has 13 amino acids. V was pared by 7 bases and J by 6 bases, with 5 bases of the junction left unmatched. As DNA, the CDR3 is TGTGCCAGCATGTGGCGGGAGCCCGGGGAGCTGTTTTTT. This translates into CASMWREPGELFF.